The sequence of this TCR beta chain was determined in a study of blood T cell repertoires in COVID-19. Study-wide context: From T cells, B-cell-depleted T cells, or PBMCs came the material, which was cDNA or gDNA.

This CDR3 region has 17 residues. Per the germline V gene, CDR1 is LNHDA and CDR2 is SQIVND (reference sequence). The V end was cut by 2 bases, the J end by 1 base, with 14 bases between. Methods used by the authors: Scientists estimated how many nucleated cells there were by amplifying reference gene primers. Generated by immunoSEQ multiplex PCR, the TCRdb table keeps only in-frame clones and is missing some. V and J calls and clone size are those listed in that table; D and trimming were worked out from the DNA. The sample records some 240,000 clones, 80% to 85% being singletons. The sequence came from an older woman with active or convalescent COVID-19. The chain carries TRBV19 and TRBJ2-2; maybe TRBD1 (7 bases). The specimen sequenced was peripheral blood. CDR3 sequence reads: CASSIIGQGGNTGELFF. For the CDR3, the DNA is TGTGCCAGTAGTATAATCGGCCAGGGGGGGAACACCGGGGAGCTGTTTTTT.